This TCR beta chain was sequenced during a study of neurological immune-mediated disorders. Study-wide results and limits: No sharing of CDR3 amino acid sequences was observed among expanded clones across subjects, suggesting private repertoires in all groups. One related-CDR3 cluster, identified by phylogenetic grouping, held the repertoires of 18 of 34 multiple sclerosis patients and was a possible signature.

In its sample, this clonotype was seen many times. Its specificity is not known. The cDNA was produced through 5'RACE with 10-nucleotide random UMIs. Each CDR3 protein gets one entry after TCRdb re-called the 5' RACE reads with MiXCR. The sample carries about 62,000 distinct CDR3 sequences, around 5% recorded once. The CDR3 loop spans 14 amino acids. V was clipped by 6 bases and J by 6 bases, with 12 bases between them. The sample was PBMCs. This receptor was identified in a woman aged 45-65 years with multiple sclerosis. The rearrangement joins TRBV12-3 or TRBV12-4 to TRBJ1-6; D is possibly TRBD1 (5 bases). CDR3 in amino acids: CASRLAGGNSPLHF. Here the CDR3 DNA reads TGTGCCAGCAGACTCGCGGGGGGTAATTCACCCCTCCACTTT.